This T cell receptor beta chain is drawn from a study of T cells in Graves' hyperthyroidism and ophthalmopathy. The study excluded patients with uncontrolled infection, other autoimmune disease, pregnancy or lactation. This clonotype was found once. This CDR3 spans 17 amino acids. The germline V gene has CDR1 SGHRS and CDR2 YFSETQ. V lost 0 bases to trimming and J lost 2 bases; unmatched junction nucleotides: 7. Using RNA transcripts as the source, TCR beta CDR3 regions were amplified. The primer set for the first-round RT-PCR of the TCR CDR3 was HTBI. TCRdb used MiXCR to reprocess the multiplex PCR reads, holding one entry per CDR3 protein. The sample holds some 370,000 distinct CDR3 sequences, roughly 17% seen once.

The specimen was blood. The TCR sequence derives from a woman aged 25 to 45 with Graves' hyperthyroidism that later progressed to Graves' ophthalmopathy. The chain combines TRBV5-1 with TRBJ2-3; TRBD2 matches at 9 bases. The CDR3 DNA sequence: TGCGCCAGCAGCTTGGGAATTAGCGGGGGACCCACAGATACGCAGTATTTT. Translated, it gives CASSLGISGGPTDTQYF.